Listed below are T cell receptor beta chains from one sample, sequenced in a study of cytomegalovirus exposure and HLA in healthy donors. Profiling relied on immunoSEQ multiplex PCR, and the TCRdb table lists in-frame clones only, not all of them. The repertoire holds approximately 170,000 clones, with around three quarters as singletons. The source material was PBMCs. These TCRs come from a woman between 50 and 59 years old in good health and CMV-seronegative. CDR3s include the opening cysteine and the closing phenylalanine or tryptophan. The order of the fields is CDR3 DNA, CDR3 protein, clone size, J gene, D gene, V gene. D genes are given only for firm matches. Only part of the rows carry a size: once, few, many, or a class if the clone is expanded.

DNA: TGTGCCAGCTCACCAACGATGGACAGCTACGAGCAGTACTTC
CDR3: CASSPTMDSYEQYF
size: once
J: TRBJ2-7
D: -
V: TRBV18

DNA: TGTGCCAGTAGTATGAAGGCAGGGGGCGTTGAAAAACTGTTTTTT
CDR3: CASSMKAGGVEKLFF
size: -
J: TRBJ1-4
D: TRBD1
V: TRBV19

DNA: TGTGCCAGCAGTGACCCTCCTCGTAGCGGACTTTACGAGACCCAGTACTTC
CDR3: CASSDPPRSGLYETQYF
size: -
J: TRBJ2-5
D: -
V: TRBV25-1

DNA: TGTGCCAGCAGTAGCCCGGGGGGTCTCTCCTACGAGCAGTACTTC
CDR3: CASSSPGGLSYEQYF
size: once
J: TRBJ2-7
D: TRBD2
V: TRBV2

DNA: TGTGCCAGCAGCCTAGACCTCTCAATGGTCTACGAGCAGTACTTC
CDR3: CASSLDLSMVYEQYF
size: -
J: TRBJ2-7
D: -
V: TRBV6-1

DNA: TGTGCCAGCTCACCACGACAGGTAGATAATTCACCCCTCCACTTT
CDR3: CASSPRQVDNSPLHF
size: few
J: TRBJ1-6
D: -
V: TRBV18

DNA: TGTGCCAGCAGCTTAGCTTCCGGAGCGGTATTCGGTGAGCAGTTCTTC
CDR3: CASSLASGAVFGEQFF
size: -
J: TRBJ2-1
D: -
V: TRBV7-6

DNA: TGCGCCAGTGCCGCGGGAGAGACCCAGTACTTC
CDR3: CASAAGETQYF
size: -
J: TRBJ2-5
D: -
V: TRBV5-1

DNA: TGTGCCAGCAGTTTAAATAGCGGGAGCTCCTACGAGCAGTACTTC
CDR3: CASSLNSGSSYEQYF
size: -
J: TRBJ2-7
D: TRBD2
V: TRBV7-2

DNA: TGTGCCAGCAGCCCAGAAATTCTTACGAATGAGCAGTTCTTC
CDR3: CASSPEILTNEQFF
size: -
J: TRBJ2-1
D: -
V: TRBV7-2

DNA: TGTGCCAGCCGACAGGGGGCGACCGGGCGGCCCCAGCATTTT
CDR3: CASRQGATGRPQHF
size: -
J: TRBJ1-5
D: TRBD1
V: TRBV28